The rows below give T cell receptor beta chains drawn from one sample of a study of blood T cell repertoires in COVID-19. Assay: immunoSEQ multiplex PCR; the TCRdb copy retains only in-frame clones and omits some. In the table there are around 130,000 clones, about four fifths of which are singletons. Sequenced material: peripheral blood. The receptors come from a middle-aged man with active or convalescent COVID-19. The CDR3 runs from the conserved cysteine through the conserved F or W. The D gene is left open where the match is weak. Only some rows state a clone size, as once, few, many or a class for expanded clones.

TRBJ1-5 TRBV19 once . TGTGCCAGTAGTGGGCGGGGAGCCCAGCATTTT CASSGRGAQHF
TRBJ2-5 TRBV19 . TRBD1 TGTGCCAGTAGTATCCCTATCACGACAGGGGGCCAAGAGACCCAGTACTTC CASSIPITTGGQETQYF
TRBJ2-6 TRBV3-1/TRBV3-2 once . TGTGCCAGCACCGGTAACTCTGGGGCCAACGTCCTGACTTTC CASTGNSGANVLTF
TRBJ2-1 TRBV5-1 once TRBD2 TGCGCCAGCAGCTTGGTAGCTAGCGGGGGGAATGAGCAGTTCTTC CASSLVASGGNEQFF
TRBJ2-2 TRBV10-3 . . TGTGCCATCAGTGAGTCTAGAACCGGGGAGCTGTTTTTT CAISESRTGELFF
TRBJ1-2 TRBV5-1 . . TGCGCCAGCAGCTCGGACGGCAGGGAAGGTGGCTACACCTTC CASSSDGREGGYTF
TRBJ2-1 TRBV7-2 . TRBD2 TGTGCCAGCAGCCCGGTTCCTAGCGGGGGGTCCTACAATGAGCAGTTCTTC CASSPVPSGGSYNEQFF
TRBJ2-3 TRBV2 . TRBD2 TGTGCCAGCACCCTCGCGGGGGGGACGTACACAGATACGCAGTATTTT CASTLAGGTYTDTQYF
TRBJ1-1 TRBV27 . TRBD1 TGTGCCAGCAGTCGATCAGGGGGATTGAACACTGAAGCTTTCTTT CASSRSGGLNTEAFF
TRBJ2-2 TRBV7-6 . . TGTGCCAGCAGCTTACTGGGGGAGCTGTTTTTT CASSLLGELFF
TRBJ2-7 TRBV11-2 few . TGTGCCAGCAGCTTAACAAGTTACGAGCAGTACTTC CASSLTSYEQYF
TRBJ1-3 TRBV15 . TRBD1 TGTGCCACCAGCAGAGGGGACAGGGTTGGAAACACCATATATTTT CATSRGDRVGNTIYF
TRBJ1-2 TRBV7-9 . . TGTGCCAGCAGCTATAAGTCAGGGGAAAGGGATGGCTACACCTTC CASSYKSGERDGYTF
TRBJ2-2 TRBV6-5 . TRBD1 TGTGCCAGCAGTTACGGGGACAGGCCGTGGGAGCTGTTTTTT CASSYGDRPWELFF
TRBJ1-1 TRBV2 . . TGTGCCAGCAGTGAAATAGGGGGTAGCACTGAAGCTTTCTTT CASSEIGGSTEAFF
TRBJ1-4 TRBV5-1 . . TGCGCCAGCAGCTTGGCCAGGGCTACTAATGAAAAACTGTTTTTT CASSLARATNEKLFF
TRBJ2-7 TRBV14 . TRBD2 TGTGCCAGCAGCCAGGGGGAGGGGCGCGTCTACGAGCAGTACTTC CASSQGEGRVYEQYF
TRBJ1-2 TRBV7-6 . . TGTGCCAGCAGCCAAGACAGAGGCTATGGCTACACCTTC CASSQDRGYGYTF
TRBJ2-7 TRBV3-1/TRBV3-2 . TRBD2 TGTGCCAGCAGCCAAGGACTAGCGGGGGGGGCCTGGTCCTACGAGCAGTACTTC CASSQGLAGGAWSYEQYF
TRBJ1-6 TRBV11-2 . . TGTGCCAGCAGCACTATCACAGGGCCATCGCCTTCACCCCTCCACTTT CASSTITGPSPSPLHF
TRBJ1-4 TRBV25-1 . TRBD1 TGTGCCAGCAGACCAAAGGGACAGTTAAATGAAAAACTGTTTTTT CASRPKGQLNEKLFF
TRBJ2-4 TRBV7-8 . . TGTGCCAGCAGCTTCTCGATAGAAGCCAAAAACATTCAGTACTTC CASSFSIEAKNIQYF
TRBJ2-2 TRBV24-1 . . TGTGCCACCAGTGACACGCATGGGGGCAACACCGGGGAGCTGTTTTTT CATSDTHGGNTGELFF
TRBJ2-1 TRBV27 . . TGTGCCAGCAGTTTTTATAGGGGCGATGAGCAGTTCTTC CASSFYRGDEQFF
TRBJ1-3 TRBV18 . . TGTGCCAGCTCACCAACTGCTGGAAACACCATATATTTT CASSPTAGNTIYF
TRBJ2-7 TRBV5-4 once . TGTGCCAGCAGGAGGGATTTCAGCTCCTACGAGCAGTACTTC CASRRDFSSYEQYF
TRBJ1-6 TRBV6-5 . . TGTGCCAGCAGTTACCGCGGTAATTCACCCCTCCACTTT CASSYRGNSPLHF
TRBJ2-1 TRBV7-3 . . TGTGCCAGCAGCTTGGGCAGGGGTATCTACAATGAGCAGTTCTTC CASSLGRGIYNEQFF
TRBJ2-1 TRBV5-8 . . TGTGCCAGCATATTAGACCTAGCCCTATCCCGGGGATACAATGAGCAGTTCTTC CASILDLALSRGYNEQFF
TRBJ2-3 TRBV7-8 . . TGTGCCAGCAGCTCTGGACTGGGAGATACGCAGTATTTT CASSSGLGDTQYF
TRBJ1-2 TRBV4-3 . . TGCGCCAGCAGCCAAGACGGGTATGGCTACACCTTC CASSQDGYGYTF
TRBJ1-1 TRBV20-1 . . TGCAGTGCTCCGGGGGACACTGAAGCTTTCTTT CSAPGDTEAFF
TRBJ1-4 TRBV18 . . TGTGCCAGCTCACCACGGTCGGGGGGCGAAAAACTGTTTTTT CASSPRSGGEKLFF
TRBJ2-3 TRBV11-2 . TRBD2 TGTGCCAGCAGCTTAGATGGGAGGGCTAGTGGGGCAGATACGCAGTATTTT CASSLDGRASGADTQYF
TRBJ2-2 TRBV24-1 . . TGTGCCACGGGACATCCGAACACCGGGGAGCTGTTTTTT CATGHPNTGELFF
TRBJ1-2 TRBV7-2 . TRBD1 TGTGCCAGCAGTTTCGCGATGGGACAGGGTAATGGCTACACCTTC CASSFAMGQGNGYTF
TRBJ1-4 TRBV6-2/TRBV6-3 . TRBD1 TGTGCCAGCAGTAGACAGGGGAAGGGGAATGAAAAACTGTTTTTT CASSRQGKGNEKLFF
TRBJ1-6 TRBV10-3 once TRBD1 TGTGCCACCCGGGACAGTGATTCACCCCTCCACTTT CATRDSDSPLHF
TRBJ1-6 TRBV7-9 . . TGTGCCAGCAGCTTAGGCCGGGGGAGGTCGAGTTCACCCCTCCACTTT CASSLGRGRSSSPLHF
TRBJ2-1 TRBV5-4 . TRBD2 TGTGCCAGCAGCTTCGGCGGGGGGCCCCCTTACAATGAGCAGTTCTTC CASSFGGGPPYNEQFF
TRBJ2-7 TRBV27 . . TGTGCCAGCAGTTTGAAACAGGTTCACCCCTACGAGCAGTACTTC CASSLKQVHPYEQYF
TRBJ2-7 TRBV10-1 once . TGCGCCAGCAGTCAGAACTACGAGCAGTACTTC CASSQNYEQYF
TRBJ2-2 TRBV7-2 . TRBD2 TGTGCCAGCAGCTACGGACTAGCGGGGGCCGCCGGGGAGCTGTTTTTT CASSYGLAGAAGELFF
TRBJ1-1 TRBV7-9 . TRBD1 TGTGCCAGCAGCCCACAGGGGTCCACTGAAGCTTTCTTT CASSPQGSTEAFF
TRBJ1-1 TRBV11-3 . . TGTGCCAGCAGCCAACAGGGTGGAACTGAAGCTTTCTTT CASSQQGGTEAFF
TRBJ1-1 TRBV11-2 . . TGTGCCAGCAGCTTCCAGGCATCTGAAGCTTTCTTT CASSFQASEAFF
TRBJ2-7 TRBV5-6 once . TGTGCCAGCAGCAACAGGGTTCTGGAGCAGTACTTC CASSNRVLEQYF
TRBJ1-4 TRBV4-1 . . TGCGCCAGCAGCCAAGAACTCGAAAAACTGTTTTTT CASSQELEKLFF
TRBJ2-2 TRBV5-4 . TRBD2 TGTGCCAGCAGCCTCGGACTAGCGGCCAACACCGGGGAGCTGTTTTTT CASSLGLAANTGELFF
TRBJ1-2 TRBV4-3 . . TGCGCCAGCAAAGGCCGGGGGGGGGCTTTAACGGGAACCTATGGCTACACCTTC CASKGRGGALTGTYGYTF
TRBJ2-7 TRBV19 . . TGTGCCAGTAGTTCCCGGACAAGCCTAACGGGCTACGAGCAGTACTTC CASSSRTSLTGYEQYF
TRBJ2-1 TRBV5-4 once TRBD2 TGTGCCAGCAGCATGACTAGCGGGGGGGCTTGGGAGCAGTTCTTC CASSMTSGGAWEQFF
TRBJ2-7 TRBV7-9 . . TGTGCCAGCAGCCCGGGCGGGGCAGACGAGCAGTACTTC CASSPGGADEQYF
TRBJ1-6 TRBV4-2 . . TGTGCCAGCAGCCAAGATAACGGGGTTTTATCCTATAATTCACCCCTCCACTTT CASSQDNGVLSYNSPLHF
TRBJ1-6 TRBV7-3 . . TGTGCCAGCAGCTTAGCGGAAAATTCACCCCTCCACTTT CASSLAENSPLHF
TRBJ1-1 TRBV6-2/TRBV6-3 . . TGTGCCAGCAGTTTCAGGAACACTGAAGCTTTCTTT CASSFRNTEAFF
TRBJ1-5 TRBV11-2 many TRBD1 TGTGCCAGCAGCACGGGACAGGGGCGCAATCAGCCCCAGCATTTT CASSTGQGRNQPQHF